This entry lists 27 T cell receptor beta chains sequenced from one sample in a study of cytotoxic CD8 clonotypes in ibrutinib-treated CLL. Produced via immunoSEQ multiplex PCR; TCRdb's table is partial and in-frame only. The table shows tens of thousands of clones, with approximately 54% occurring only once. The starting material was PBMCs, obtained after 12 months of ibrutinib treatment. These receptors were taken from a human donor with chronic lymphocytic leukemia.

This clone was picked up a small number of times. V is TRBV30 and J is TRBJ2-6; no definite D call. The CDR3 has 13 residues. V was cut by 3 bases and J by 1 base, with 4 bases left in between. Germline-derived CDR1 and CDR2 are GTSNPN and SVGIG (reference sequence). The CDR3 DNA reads TGTGCCTGGAGCGCATCTGGGGCCAACGTCCTGACTTTC. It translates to CAWSASGANVLTF.

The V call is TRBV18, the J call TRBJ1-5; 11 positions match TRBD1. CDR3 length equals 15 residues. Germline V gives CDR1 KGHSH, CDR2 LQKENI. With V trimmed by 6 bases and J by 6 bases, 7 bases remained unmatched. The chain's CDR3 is CASSPDRGRGQPQHF. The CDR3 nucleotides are TGTGCCAGCTCGCCGGACAGGGGGCGAGGTCAGCCCCAGCATTTT.

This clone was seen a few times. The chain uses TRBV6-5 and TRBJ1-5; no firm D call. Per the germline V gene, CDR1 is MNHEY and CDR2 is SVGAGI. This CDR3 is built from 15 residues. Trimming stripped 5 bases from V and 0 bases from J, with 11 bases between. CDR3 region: CASSPSLNSNQPQHF. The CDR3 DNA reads TGTGCCAGCAGTCCATCACTTAATAGCAATCAGCCCCAGCATTTT.

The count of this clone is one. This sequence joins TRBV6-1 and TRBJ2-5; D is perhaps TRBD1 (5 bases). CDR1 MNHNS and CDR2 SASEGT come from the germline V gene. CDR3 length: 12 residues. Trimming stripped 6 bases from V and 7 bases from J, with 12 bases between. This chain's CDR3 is CASRQVQGTQYF. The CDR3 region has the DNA TGTGCCAGCAGACAGGTGCAGGGGACCCAGTACTTC.

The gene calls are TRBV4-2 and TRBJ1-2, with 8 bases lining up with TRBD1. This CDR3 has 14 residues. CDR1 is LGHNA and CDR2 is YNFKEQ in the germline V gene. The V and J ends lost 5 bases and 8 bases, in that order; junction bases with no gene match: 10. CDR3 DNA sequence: TGTGCCAGCAGCTTGGGGGCAGGGGGCGCGGGCTACACCTTC. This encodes CASSLGAGGAGYTF.

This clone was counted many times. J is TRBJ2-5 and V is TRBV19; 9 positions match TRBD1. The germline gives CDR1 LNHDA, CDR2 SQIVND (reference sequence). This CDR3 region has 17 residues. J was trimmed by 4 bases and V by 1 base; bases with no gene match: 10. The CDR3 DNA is TGTGCCAGTAGTATAGGGTTAGGGGACAGGGTCGGAGAGACCCAGTACTTC. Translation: CASSIGLGDRVGETQYF.

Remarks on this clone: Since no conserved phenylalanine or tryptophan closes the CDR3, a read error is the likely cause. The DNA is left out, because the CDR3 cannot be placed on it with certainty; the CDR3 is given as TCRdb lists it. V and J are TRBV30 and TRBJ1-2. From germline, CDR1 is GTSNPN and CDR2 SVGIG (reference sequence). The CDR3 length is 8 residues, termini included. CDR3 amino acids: CAWIQPMV.

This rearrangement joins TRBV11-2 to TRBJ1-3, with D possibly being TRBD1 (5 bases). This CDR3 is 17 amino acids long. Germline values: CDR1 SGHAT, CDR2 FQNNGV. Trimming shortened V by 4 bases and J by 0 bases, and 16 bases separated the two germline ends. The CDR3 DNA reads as TGTGCCAGCAGCTCGTCTGCAGGGTTCTTCTCTGGAAACACCATATATTTT. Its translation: CASSSSAGFFSGNTIYF.

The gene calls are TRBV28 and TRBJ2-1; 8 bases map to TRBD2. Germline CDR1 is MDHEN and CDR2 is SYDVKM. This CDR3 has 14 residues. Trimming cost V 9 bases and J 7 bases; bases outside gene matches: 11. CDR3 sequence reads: CASLREGLGNEQFF. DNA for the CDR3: TGTGCCAGTCTTCGGGAGGGCCTCGGGAATGAGCAGTTCTTC.

This CDR3 reads CASSFVASLQETQYF. CDR3 bases: TGTGCCAGCAGCTTTGTGGCTAGTCTTCAAGAGACCCAGTACTTC. The gene calls are TRBV11-2 and TRBJ2-5, with D unclear. Germline assignment: CDR1 SGHAT and CDR2 FQNNGV. V lost 3 bases and J 2 bases, leaving 13 bases between the germline ends. The CDR3 runs to 15 residues.

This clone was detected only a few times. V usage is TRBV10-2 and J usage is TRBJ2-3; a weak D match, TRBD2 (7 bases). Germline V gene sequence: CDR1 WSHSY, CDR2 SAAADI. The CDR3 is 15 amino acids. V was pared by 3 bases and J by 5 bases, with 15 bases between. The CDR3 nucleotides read TGCGCCAGCAGTGAATGGCGGGGGCGGATAGATACGCAGTATTTT. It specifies CASSEWRGRIDTQYF.

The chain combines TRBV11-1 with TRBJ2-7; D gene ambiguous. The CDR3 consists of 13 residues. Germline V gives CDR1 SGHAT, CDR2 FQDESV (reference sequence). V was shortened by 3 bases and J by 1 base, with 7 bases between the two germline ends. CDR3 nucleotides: TGTGCCAGCAGCTTGGGCAGGTCCTACGAGCAGTACTTC. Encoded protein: CASSLGRSYEQYF. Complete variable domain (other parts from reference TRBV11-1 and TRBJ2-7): EAEVAQSPRYKITEKSQAVAFWCDPISGHATLYWYRQILGQGPELLVQFQDESVVDDSQLPKDRFSAERLKGVDSTLKIQPAELGDSAMYLCASSLGRSYEQYFGPGTRLTVT.

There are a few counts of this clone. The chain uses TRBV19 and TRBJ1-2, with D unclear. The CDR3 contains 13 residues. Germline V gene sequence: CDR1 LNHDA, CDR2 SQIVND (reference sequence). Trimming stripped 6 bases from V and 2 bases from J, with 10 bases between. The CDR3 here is CASSQRINYGYTF. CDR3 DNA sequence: TGTGCCAGTAGCCAGAGAATAAACTATGGCTACACCTTC.

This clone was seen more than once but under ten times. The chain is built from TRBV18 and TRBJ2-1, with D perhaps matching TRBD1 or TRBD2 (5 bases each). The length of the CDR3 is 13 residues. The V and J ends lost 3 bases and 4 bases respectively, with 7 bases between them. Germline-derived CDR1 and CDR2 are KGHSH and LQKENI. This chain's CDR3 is CASSPGPYNEQFF. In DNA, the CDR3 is TGTGCCAGCTCACCGGGACCATACAATGAGCAGTTCTTC.

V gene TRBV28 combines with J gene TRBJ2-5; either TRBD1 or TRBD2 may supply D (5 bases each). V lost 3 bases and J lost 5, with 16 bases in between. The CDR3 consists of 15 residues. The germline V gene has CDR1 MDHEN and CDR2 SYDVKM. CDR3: CASSFGATRQETQYF. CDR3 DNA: TGTGCCAGCAGTTTCGGGGCCACCCGGCAGGAGACCCAGTACTTC.

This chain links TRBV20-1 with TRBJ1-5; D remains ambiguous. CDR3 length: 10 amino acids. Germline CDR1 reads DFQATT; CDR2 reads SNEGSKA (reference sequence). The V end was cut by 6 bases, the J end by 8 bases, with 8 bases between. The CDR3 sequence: CSAGSKPQHF. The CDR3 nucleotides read TGCAGTGCGGGAAGCAAGCCCCAGCATTTT.

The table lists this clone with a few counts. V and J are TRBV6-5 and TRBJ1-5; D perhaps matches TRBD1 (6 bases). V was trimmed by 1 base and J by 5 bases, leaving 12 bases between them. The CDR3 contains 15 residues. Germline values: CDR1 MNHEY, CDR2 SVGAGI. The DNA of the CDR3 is TGTGCCAGCAGTTACTTGGACAGTAGGGATCAGCCCCAGCATTTT. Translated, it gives CASSYLDSRDQPQHF.

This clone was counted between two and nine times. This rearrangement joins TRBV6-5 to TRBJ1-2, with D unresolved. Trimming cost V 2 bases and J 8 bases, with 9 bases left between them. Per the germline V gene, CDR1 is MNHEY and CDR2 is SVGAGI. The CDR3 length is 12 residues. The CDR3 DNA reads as TGTGCCAGCAGTTACCGCGTGCAAGGCTACACCTTC. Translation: CASSYRVQGYTF.

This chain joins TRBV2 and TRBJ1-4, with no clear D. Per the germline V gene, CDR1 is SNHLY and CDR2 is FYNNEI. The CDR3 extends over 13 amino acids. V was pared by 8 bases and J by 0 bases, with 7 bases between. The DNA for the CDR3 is TGTGCCAGCCACTATGCAACTAATGAAAAACTGTTTTTT. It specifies CASHYATNEKLFF.

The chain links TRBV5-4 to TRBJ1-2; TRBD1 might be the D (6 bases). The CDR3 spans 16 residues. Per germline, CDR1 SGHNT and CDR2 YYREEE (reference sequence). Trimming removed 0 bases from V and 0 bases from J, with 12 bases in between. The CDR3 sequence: CASSLARQASNYGYTF. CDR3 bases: TGTGCCAGCAGCTTGGCCAGACAGGCCTCTAACTATGGCTACACCTTC.

The CDR3 DNA follows: TGTGCCAGTAGTAGCGGGGGGTATATGGGTGAGCAGTTCTTC. Amino acids: CASSSGGYMGEQFF. V and J are TRBV19 and TRBJ2-1; 8 nucleotides agree with TRBD2. V shed 4 bases and J 9 bases; nucleotides not matched to a gene: 8. The CDR3 consists of 14 residues. Germline V gives CDR1 LNHDA, CDR2 SQIVND (reference sequence).

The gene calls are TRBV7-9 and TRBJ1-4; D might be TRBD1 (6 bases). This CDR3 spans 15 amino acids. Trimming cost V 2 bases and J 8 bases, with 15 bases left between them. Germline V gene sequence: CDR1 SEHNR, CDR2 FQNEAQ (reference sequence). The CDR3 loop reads CASSLSPDRPEKLFF. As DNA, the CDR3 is TGTGCCAGCAGCTTAAGCCCGGACAGACCAGAAAAACTGTTTTTT. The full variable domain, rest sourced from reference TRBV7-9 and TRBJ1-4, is DTGVSQNPRHKITKRGQNVTFRCDPISEHNRLYWYRQTLGQGPEFLTYFQNEAQLEKSRLLSDRFSAERPKGSFSTLEIQRTEQGDSAMYLCASSLSPDRPEKLFFGSGTQLSVL.

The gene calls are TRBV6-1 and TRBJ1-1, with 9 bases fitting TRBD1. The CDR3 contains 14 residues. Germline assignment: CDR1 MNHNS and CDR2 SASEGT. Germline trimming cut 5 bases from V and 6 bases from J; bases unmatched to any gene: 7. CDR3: CASSLGTGISEAFF. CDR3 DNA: TGTGCCAGCAGTCTGGGGACAGGGATCTCTGAAGCTTTCTTT.

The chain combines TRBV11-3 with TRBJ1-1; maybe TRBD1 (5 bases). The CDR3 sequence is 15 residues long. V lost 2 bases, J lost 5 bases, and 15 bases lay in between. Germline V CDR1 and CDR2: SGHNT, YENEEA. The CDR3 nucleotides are TGTGCCAGCAGCTTATCCGCAGGGATAGGGACTGAAGCTTTCTTT. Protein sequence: CASSLSAGIGTEAFF.

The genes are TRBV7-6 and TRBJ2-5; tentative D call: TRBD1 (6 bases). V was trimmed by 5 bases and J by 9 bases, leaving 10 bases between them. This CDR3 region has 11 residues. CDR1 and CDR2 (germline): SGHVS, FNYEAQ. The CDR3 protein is CASSHEGAQYF. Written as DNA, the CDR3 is TGTGCCAGCAGCCATGAGGGGGCCCAGTACTTC.

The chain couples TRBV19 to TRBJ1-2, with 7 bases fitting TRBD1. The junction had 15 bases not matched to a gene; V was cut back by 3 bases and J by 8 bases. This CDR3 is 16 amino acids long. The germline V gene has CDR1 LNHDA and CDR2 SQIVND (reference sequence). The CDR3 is CASSIAPGQRTGGYTF. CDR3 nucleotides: TGTGCCAGTAGTATCGCTCCGGGACAGAGAACGGGGGGCTACACCTTC.

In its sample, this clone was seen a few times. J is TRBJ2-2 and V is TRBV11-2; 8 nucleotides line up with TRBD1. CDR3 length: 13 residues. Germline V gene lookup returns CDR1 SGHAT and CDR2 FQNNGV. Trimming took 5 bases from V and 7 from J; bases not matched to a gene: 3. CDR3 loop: CASSRQGSGELFF. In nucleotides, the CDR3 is TGTGCCAGCAGCCGACAGGGGAGCGGGGAGCTGTTTTTT.